Sequencing of this TCR beta chain was carried out in a study of shared clonotypes between healthy human individuals. This clone was seen once. Method: immunoSEQ multiplex PCR; TCRdb's copy keeps in-frame clones and lacks some. Of 600,000 to 800,000 clones listed, about two thirds are singletons. Researchers partitioned CD4+ cells into CD45RA+ naive and CD45RA-negative memory subsets. This CDR3 is built from 13 residues. Trimming stripped 4 bases from V and 8 bases from J, with 15 bases between. CDR1 is SGHRS, CDR2 YFSETQ, per germline. This TCR was recovered from a woman in her 30s in good health. The rearrangement joins TRBV5-1 to TRBJ1-2; no definite D call. The sequenced sample was memory CD4+ T cells sorted from blood. Documented subset: CD45RA-negative fraction. The CDR3 spells CASSPGSSGGYTF. The DNA of the CDR3 is TGCGCCAGCAGCCCCGGAAGCTCCGGAGGCTACACCTTC.